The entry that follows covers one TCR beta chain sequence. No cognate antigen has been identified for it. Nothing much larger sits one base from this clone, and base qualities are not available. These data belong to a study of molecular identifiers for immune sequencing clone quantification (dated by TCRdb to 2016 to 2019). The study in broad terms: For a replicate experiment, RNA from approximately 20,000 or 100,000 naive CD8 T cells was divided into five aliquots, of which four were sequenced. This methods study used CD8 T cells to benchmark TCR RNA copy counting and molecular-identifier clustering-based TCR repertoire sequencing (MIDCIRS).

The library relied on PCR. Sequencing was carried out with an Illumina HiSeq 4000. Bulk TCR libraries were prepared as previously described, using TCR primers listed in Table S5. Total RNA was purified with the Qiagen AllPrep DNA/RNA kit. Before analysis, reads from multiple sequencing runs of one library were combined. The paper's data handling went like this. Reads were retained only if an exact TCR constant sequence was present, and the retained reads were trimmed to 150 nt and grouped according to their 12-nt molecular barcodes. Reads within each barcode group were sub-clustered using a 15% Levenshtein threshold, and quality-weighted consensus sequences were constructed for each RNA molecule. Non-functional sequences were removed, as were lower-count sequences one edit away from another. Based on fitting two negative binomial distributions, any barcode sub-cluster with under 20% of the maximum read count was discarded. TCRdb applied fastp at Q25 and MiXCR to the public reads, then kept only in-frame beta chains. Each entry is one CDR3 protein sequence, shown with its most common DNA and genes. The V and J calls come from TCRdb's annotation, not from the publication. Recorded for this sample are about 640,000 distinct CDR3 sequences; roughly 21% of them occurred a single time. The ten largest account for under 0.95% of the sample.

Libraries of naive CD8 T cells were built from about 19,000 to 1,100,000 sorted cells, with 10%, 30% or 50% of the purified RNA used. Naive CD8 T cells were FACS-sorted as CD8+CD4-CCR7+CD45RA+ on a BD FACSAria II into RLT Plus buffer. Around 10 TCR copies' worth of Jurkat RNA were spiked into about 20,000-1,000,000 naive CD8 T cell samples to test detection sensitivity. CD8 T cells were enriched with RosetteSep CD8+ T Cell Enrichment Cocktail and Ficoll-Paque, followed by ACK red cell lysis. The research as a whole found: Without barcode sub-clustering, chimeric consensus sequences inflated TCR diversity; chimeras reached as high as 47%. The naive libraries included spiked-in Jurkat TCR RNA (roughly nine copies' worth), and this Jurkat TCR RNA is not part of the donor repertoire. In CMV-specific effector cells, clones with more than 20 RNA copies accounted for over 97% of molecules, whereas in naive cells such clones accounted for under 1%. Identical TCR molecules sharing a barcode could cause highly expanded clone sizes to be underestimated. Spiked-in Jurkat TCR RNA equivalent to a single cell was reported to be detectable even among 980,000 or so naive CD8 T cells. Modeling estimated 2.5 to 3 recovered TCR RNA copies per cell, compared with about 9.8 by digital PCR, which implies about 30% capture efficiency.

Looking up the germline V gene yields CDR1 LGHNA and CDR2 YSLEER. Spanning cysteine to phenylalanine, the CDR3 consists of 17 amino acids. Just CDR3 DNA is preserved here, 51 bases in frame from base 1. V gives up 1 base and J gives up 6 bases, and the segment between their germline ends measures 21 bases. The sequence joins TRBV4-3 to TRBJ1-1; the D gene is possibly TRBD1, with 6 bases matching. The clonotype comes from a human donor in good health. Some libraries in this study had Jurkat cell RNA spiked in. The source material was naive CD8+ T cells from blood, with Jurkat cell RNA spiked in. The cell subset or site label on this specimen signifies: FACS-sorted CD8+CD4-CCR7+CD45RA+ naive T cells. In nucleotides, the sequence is TGCGCCAGCAGCCAAGGTTTGGGTAGGGGGGGAGTAGCTGAAGCTTTCTTT. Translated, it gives CASSQGLGRGGVAEAFF.